These 10 T cell receptor beta chains originate from one sample sequenced in a study of blood T cell repertoires in COVID-19. Here immunoSEQ multiplex PCR was the method, and the copy in TCRdb shows in-frame clones only, minus some. The table lists roughly 140,000 clones, about 85% of them singletons. Sequencing was performed on peripheral blood. These receptors originate from a middle-aged woman with active or convalescent COVID-19.

The chain is built from TRBV5-4 and TRBJ2-7; perhaps TRBD2 as D (6 bases). V lost 0 bases and J 0 bases, leaving 13 bases between the germline ends. The CDR3 spans 16 residues. CDR1 SGHNT and CDR2 YYREEE come from the germline V gene (reference sequence). The CDR3 reads CASSLAKIGGSYEQYF. CDR3 coding DNA: TGTGCCAGCAGCTTGGCCAAGATCGGGGGCTCCTACGAGCAGTACTTC. The whole variable domain, filled in from reference TRBV5-4 and TRBJ2-7, reads ETGVTQSPTHLIKTRGQQVTLRCSSQSGHNTVSWYQQALGQGPQFIFQYYREEENGRGNFPPRFSGLQFPNYSSELNVNALELDDSALYLCASSLAKIGGSYEQYFGPGTRLTVT.

The chain joins TRBV5-1 to TRBJ1-4; possible D gene TRBD1, 5 bases. The CDR3 extends over 17 amino acids. V was pared by 4 bases and J by 3 bases, with 19 bases between. Germline V CDR1 and CDR2: SGHRS, YFSETQ. The CDR3 nucleotides are TGCGCCAGCAGCGGGAGGGGAGTTGGGGCGTCTAATGAAAAACTGTTTTTT. It specifies CASSGRGVGASNEKLFF.

The gene calls are TRBV15 and TRBJ1-5, with 8 bases fitting TRBD1. CDR3 length: 17 residues. CDR1 is LNHNV, CDR2 YYDKDF, per germline (reference sequence). J gave up 4 bases and V 3 bases, and 11 bases lay outside the gene matches. The CDR3 sequence: CATSRPMGQVRNQPQHF. DNA of the CDR3: TGTGCCACCAGCAGGCCCATGGGACAGGTCCGAAATCAGCCCCAGCATTTT.

The J gene is TRBJ1-1, the V gene TRBV7-6, with D possibly being TRBD1 (6 bases). Looked up from germline, CDR1 is SGHVS and CDR2 is FNYEAQ. CDR3 length: 15 residues. V lost 5 bases to trimming and J lost 5 bases, with 18 bases between them. CDR3: CASSPRGGLGTEAFF. The CDR3 DNA is TGTGCCAGCAGCCCACGGGGGGGCCTGGGGACTGAAGCTTTCTTT.

This clone was counted only a few times. Other DNA variants within this sample encode the same CDR3. The CDR3 DNA sequence: TGCGCCAGCAGCTTGGACAGGGCTGGAAACACCATATATTTT. The encoded protein is CASSLDRAGNTIYF. The rearrangement uses TRBV5-1 and TRBJ1-3, with D maybe TRBD1 (6 bases). The V gene's germline CDR1 is SGHRS and CDR2 YFSETQ. Trimming pared 0 bases from V and 2 bases from J, leaving 6 bases between. CDR3 length: 14 amino acids.

This clone was detected many times. In DNA, the CDR3 is TGTGCCAGCAGCCTCTGGCGGGTTACCAGCAATCAGCCCCAGCATTTT. Translation: CASSLWRVTSNQPQHF. This chain uses TRBV5-8 with TRBJ1-5, with D uncertain. The V end lost 4 bases, the J end lost 1 base, and 15 bases lay between the germline ends. CDR3 size: 16 residues. The germline V gene has CDR1 SGHTS and CDR2 YDEGEE. Drawing the rest from reference TRBV5-8 and TRBJ1-5, the complete variable domain is EAGVTQSPTHLIKTRGQQATLRCSPISGHTSVYWYQQALGLGLQFLLWYDEGEERNRGNFPPRFSGRQFPNYSSELNVNALELEDSALYLCASSLWRVTSNQPQHFGDGTRLSIL.

The genes are TRBV5-5 and TRBJ1-1; 7 bases agree with TRBD1. From germline, CDR1 is SGHKS and CDR2 YYEKEE (reference sequence). The trim removed 4 bases at V and 6 bases at J, leaving 18 bases unmatched. The CDR3 has 17 residues. CDR3: CASSGARQGKANPEAFF. CDR3 bases: TGTGCCAGCAGCGGGGCCCGACAGGGTAAGGCCAACCCTGAAGCTTTCTTT. Drawing the rest from reference TRBV5-5 and TRBJ1-1, the complete variable domain is DAGVTQSPTHLIKTRGQQVTLRCSPISGHKSVSWYQQVLGQGPQFIFQYYEKEERGRGNFPDRFSARQFPNYSSELNVNALLLGDSALYLCASSGARQGKANPEAFFGQGTRLTVV.

The rearrangement links TRBV27 to TRBJ2-3, with TRBD2 matching over 7 bases. V trimming: 5 bases; J trimming: 3 bases; junction bases outside the gene matches: 2. The germline CDR1 and CDR2 sequences are MNHEY and SMNVEV (reference sequence). CDR3 size: 13 residues. The CDR3 sequence is CASSVAGTDTQYF. DNA of the CDR3: TGTGCCAGCAGTGTAGCGGGTACAGATACGCAGTATTTT.

The chain employs TRBV12-3 or TRBV12-4 and TRBJ2-5; no clear D gene. V gave up 2 bases and J gave up 5 bases, with 9 bases separating them. CDR3 length: 13 amino acids. CDR3 bases: TGTGCCAGCAGTTTACCCGAGGATGAGACCCAGTACTTC. Its translation: CASSLPEDETQYF.

This clone came up a few times. V gene TRBV28 combines with J gene TRBJ2-4; 8 nucleotides line up with TRBD1. The CDR3 contains 15 residues. CDR1 MDHEN and CDR2 SYDVKM come from the germline V gene. With V trimmed by 5 bases and J by 7 bases, 10 bases remained unmatched. The CDR3 nucleotides read TGTGCCAGCAGTCTCGGGGCCACAGGGGGGAACATTCAGTACTTC. It yields the protein CASSLGATGGNIQYF.